This T cell receptor beta chain was identified during a study of blood T cell repertoires in COVID-19. Study-level information: Italy, Spain and the United States were the sources of the convalescent and acute COVID-19 samples. PBMCs, B-cell-depleted T cells, or T cells provided the cDNA or gDNA that made up the material.

This CDR3 comprises 14 residues. Germline assignment: CDR1 SGHTA and CDR2 FQGTGA. Trimming took 5 bases from V and 4 from J, leaving 11 bases between them. In the original analysis: Amplifying reference gene primers gave estimates of nucleated cell counts. Using immunoSEQ multiplex PCR, the repertoire was profiled, and TCRdb retains in-frame clones only, with some absent. V and J calls and clone size are those listed in that table; D and trimming were worked out from the DNA. The sample lists over 200,000 clones, about 90% occurring once. The sequenced material came from peripheral blood. This sequence was found in a middle-aged man with active or convalescent COVID-19. The chain recombines TRBV7-3 with TRBJ2-2; possible D gene TRBD2, 6 bases. CDR3 bases: TGTGCCAGCAGCCCGGGACTTCTCACCGGGGAGCTGTTTTTT. Translating it yields CASSPGLLTGELFF.